This T cell receptor beta chain comes out of a study of shared clonotypes between healthy human individuals. Profiled with immunoSEQ multiplex PCR; TCRdb holds only in-frame clones, not every one. The sample records approximately 510,000 clones, about four fifths being singletons. This clonotype was sampled from a woman aged 40 to 50 in good health. Some clones in this sample may be carry-over from other donors' samples. The sequenced material came from PBMCs.

In DNA, the CDR3 is TGCAGCGTTGAGGAGGGACAGGGGGCCTACGAGCAGTACTTC. Translating it yields CSVEEGQGAYEQYF. V usage is TRBV29-1 and J usage is TRBJ2-7; the match to TRBD1 covers 11 bases. Trimming at V came to 3 bases and at J to 2 bases, leaving 3 bases not matched to a gene. Germline-derived CDR1 and CDR2 are SQVTM and ANQGSEA. This CDR3 is 14 amino acids long.